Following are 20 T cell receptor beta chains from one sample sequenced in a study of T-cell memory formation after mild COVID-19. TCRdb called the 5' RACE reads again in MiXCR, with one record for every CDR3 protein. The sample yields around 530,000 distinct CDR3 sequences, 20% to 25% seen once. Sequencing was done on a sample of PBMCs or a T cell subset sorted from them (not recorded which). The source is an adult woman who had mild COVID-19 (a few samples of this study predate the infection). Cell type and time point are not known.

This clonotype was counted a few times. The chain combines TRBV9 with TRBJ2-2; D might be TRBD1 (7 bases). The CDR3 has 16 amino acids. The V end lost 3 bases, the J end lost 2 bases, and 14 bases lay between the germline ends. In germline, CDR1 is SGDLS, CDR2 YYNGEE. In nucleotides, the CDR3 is TGTGCCAGCAGCGAGAGGGGGGACAGAAACACCGGGGAGCTGTTTTTT. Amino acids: CASSERGDRNTGELFF.

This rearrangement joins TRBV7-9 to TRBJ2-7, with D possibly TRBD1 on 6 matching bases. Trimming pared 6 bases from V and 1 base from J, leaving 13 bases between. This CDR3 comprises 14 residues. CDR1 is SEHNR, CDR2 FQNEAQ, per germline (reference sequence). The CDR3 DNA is TGTGCCAGCAGTTTAATACAGGGTTCCTACGAGCAGTACTTC. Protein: CASSLIQGSYEQYF.

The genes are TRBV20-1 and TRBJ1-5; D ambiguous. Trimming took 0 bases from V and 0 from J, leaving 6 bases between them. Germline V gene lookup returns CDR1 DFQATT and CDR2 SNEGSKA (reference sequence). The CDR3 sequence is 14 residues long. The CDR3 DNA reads TGCAGTGCTAGAGACACGTATAGCAATCAGCCCCAGCATTTT. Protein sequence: CSARDTYSNQPQHF.

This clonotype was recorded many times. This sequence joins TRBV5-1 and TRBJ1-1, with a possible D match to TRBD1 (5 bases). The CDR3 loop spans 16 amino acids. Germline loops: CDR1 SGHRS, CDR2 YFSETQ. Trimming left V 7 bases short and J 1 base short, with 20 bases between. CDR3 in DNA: TGCGCCAGCGCGTCCGGAGACAGAAAAAAGAACACTGAAGCTTTCTTT. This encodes CASASGDRKKNTEAFF.

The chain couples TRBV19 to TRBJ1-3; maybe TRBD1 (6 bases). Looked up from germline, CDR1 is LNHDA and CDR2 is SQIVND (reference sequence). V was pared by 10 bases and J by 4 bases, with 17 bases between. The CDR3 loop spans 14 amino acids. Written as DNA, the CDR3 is TGTGCCACCCGACAGGTGTTTACCGGAAACACCATATATTTT. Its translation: CATRQVFTGNTIYF.

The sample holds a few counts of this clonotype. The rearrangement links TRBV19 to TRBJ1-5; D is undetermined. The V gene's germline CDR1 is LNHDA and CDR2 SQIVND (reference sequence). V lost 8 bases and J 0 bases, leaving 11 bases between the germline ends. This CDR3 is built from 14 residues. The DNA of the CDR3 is TGTGCCAGTTCCTCGCAGAATAGCAATCAGCCCCAGCATTTT. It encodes CASSSQNSNQPQHF.

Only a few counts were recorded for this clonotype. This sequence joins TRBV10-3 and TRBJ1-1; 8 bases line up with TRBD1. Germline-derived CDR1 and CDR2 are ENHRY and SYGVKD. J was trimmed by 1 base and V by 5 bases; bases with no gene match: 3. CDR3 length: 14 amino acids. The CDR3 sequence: CAISPGTGNTEAFF. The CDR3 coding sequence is TGTGCCATCAGTCCCGGGACAGGGAACACTGAAGCTTTCTTT.

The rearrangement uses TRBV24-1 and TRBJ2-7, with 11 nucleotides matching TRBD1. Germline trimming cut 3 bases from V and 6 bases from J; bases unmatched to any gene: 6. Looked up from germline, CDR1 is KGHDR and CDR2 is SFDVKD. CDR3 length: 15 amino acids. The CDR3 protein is CATSDPGQGAGEQYF. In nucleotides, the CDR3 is TGTGCCACCAGTGATCCAGGACAGGGGGCGGGCGAGCAGTACTTC.

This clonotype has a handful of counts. The CDR3 reads CASSSAASHGYTF. CDR3 in DNA: TGTGCCAGCAGCTCAGCGGCCAGTCATGGCTACACCTTC. J is TRBJ1-2 and V is TRBV7-9; D is uncertain. V was shortened by 4 bases and J by 6 bases, with 12 bases between the two germline ends. The CDR3 spans 13 residues. Germline V gene sequence: CDR1 SEHNR, CDR2 FQNEAQ (reference sequence).

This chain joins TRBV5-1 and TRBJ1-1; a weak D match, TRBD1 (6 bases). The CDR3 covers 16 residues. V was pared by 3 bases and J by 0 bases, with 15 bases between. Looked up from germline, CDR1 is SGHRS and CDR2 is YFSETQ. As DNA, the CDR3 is TGCGCCAGCAGCTGGGACCCTGGGGGGCTGAACACTGAAGCTTTCTTT. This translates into CASSWDPGGLNTEAFF.

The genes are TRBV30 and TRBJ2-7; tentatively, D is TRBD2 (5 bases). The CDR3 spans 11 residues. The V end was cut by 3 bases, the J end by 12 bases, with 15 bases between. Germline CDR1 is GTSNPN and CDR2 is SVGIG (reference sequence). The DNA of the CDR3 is TGTGCCTGGAGGGACCAGACACGGGGGTACTTC. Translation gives CAWRDQTRGYF.

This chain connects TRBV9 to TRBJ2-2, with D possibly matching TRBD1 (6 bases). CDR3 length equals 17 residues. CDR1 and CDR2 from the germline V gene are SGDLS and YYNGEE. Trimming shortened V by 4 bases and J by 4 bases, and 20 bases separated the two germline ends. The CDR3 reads CASSPPGQEDFTGELFF. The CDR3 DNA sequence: TGTGCCAGCAGCCCACCGGGACAAGAAGACTTCACCGGGGAGCTGTTTTTT.

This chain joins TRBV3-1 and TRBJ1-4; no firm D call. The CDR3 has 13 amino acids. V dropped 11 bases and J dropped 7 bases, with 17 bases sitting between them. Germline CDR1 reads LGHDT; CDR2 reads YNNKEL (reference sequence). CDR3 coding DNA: TGTGCCGTACGGAACAGAGGGAGTGAAAAACTGTTTTTT. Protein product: CAVRNRGSEKLFF.

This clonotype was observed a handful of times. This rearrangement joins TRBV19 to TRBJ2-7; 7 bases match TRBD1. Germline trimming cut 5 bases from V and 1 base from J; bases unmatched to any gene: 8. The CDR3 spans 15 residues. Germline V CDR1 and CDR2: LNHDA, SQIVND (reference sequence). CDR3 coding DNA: TGTGCCAGTAGTGCCTGGAGACAGGGTTCCTACGAGCAGTACTTC. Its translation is CASSAWRQGSYEQYF.

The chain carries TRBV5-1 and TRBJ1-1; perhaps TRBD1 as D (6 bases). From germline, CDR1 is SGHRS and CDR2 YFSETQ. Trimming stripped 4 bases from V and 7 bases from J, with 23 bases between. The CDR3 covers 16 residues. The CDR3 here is CASSINSGQGMGEAFF. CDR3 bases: TGCGCCAGCAGCATCAATTCCGGGCAGGGGATGGGTGAAGCTTTCTTT.

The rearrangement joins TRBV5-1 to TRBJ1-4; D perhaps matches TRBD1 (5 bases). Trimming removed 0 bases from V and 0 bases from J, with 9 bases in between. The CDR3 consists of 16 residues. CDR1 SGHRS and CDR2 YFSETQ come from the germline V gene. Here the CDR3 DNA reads TGCGCCAGCAGCTTGGATGGGGGAGCAACTAATGAAAAACTGTTTTTT. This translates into CASSLDGGATNEKLFF.

CDR3 protein: CASSPGLAGVGAYNEQFF. The CDR3 DNA sequence: TGTGCCAGCAGTCCGGGACTAGCGGGAGTAGGGGCATACAATGAGCAGTTCTTC. This chain connects TRBV21-1 to TRBJ2-1; the table's D call of TRBD2 was not tested on the DNA. TRBV21-1 is designated a pseudogene. The length of the CDR3 is 18 residues.

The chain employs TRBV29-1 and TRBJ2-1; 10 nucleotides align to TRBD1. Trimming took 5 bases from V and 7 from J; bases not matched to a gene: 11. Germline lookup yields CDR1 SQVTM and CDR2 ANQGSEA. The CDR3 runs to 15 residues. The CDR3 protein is CSVSLSGQGKNEQFF. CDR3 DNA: TGCAGCGTTTCGTTGTCGGGACAGGGGAAGAATGAGCAGTTCTTC.

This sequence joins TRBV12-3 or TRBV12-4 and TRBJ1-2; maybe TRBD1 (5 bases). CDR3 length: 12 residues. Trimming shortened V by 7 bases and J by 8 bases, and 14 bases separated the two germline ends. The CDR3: CASTLGVRGYTF. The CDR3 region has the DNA TGTGCCAGCACTTTGGGGGTTCGCGGCTACACCTTC.

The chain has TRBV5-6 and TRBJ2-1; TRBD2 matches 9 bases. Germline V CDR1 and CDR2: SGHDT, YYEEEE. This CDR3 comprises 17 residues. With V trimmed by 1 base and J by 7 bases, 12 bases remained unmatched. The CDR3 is CASSLPADGTSRNEQFF. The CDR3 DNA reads TGTGCCAGCAGCTTGCCTGCGGATGGGACTAGCCGGAATGAGCAGTTCTTC.